The source of this T cell receptor (beta chain) is a study of blood T cell repertoires in COVID-19 (TCRdb year 2020). Looking at the study overall: Samples from collaborators originated in the United States, Italy and Spain and spanned both the acute and convalescent phases of COVID-19. The prospective study material was composed of cDNA or gDNA derived from T cells, B-cell-depleted T cells, or PBMCs. Subjects who had been exposed to COVID-19, were actively infected with it, or had recovered from it provided the deeply sampled blood TCRbeta repertoires that made up the dataset. The repertoires were released in a freely available public database intended as a resource for research on the immune response to SARS-CoV-2. Samples were obtained from the ongoing ImmuneRACE study (first 160 participants) and from about 1,300 subjects provided by 6 global collaborators. The sample metadata nearly always contained a de-identified subject ID, COVID-19 status, age in years and sex. Where available, HLA class I and class II types were taken from metadata supplied by the sample provider and were not determined by assay-based typing. Study-wide findings and limitations: How much clinical and demographic metadata was included differed by source and by participant, and the metadata was provided uncurated.

The CDR3 numbers 15 residues from cysteine through phenylalanine. Here the CDR3 DNA is all that survives: 45 bases in frame from base 1. Reading the germline V gene gives CDR1 SGHDN and CDR2 FVKESK. V is reduced by 0 bases and J by 7 bases, leaving a spacing of 12 bases between them. TCRbeta CDR3 regions were amplified from genomic DNA using the immunoSEQ Assay, a bias-controlled multiplex PCR. The paper's data handling went like this. Within the assay, amplification of reference gene primers was used to estimate how many nucleated cells each sample contained. To quantify the absolute abundance of each unique TCRbeta CDR3 rearrangement, sequence reads were collapsed and filtered. For each sample, productive Simpson clonality was calculated as the square root of Simpson's diversity index over productive rearrangements. TCRdb's version of the immuneACCESS table is confined to in-frame rearrangements and falls short of the full clone set. An unresolved V gene accounts for under half of the shortfall where checked; the remainder is of unknown origin. D and trimming were read from the DNA, whereas the V and J calls and clone size are those reported in that table. This sample holds around 250,000 clones; approximately 88% were observed only once. The top ten hold over 3% of the sample.

Participants in the prospective study were enrolled through a virtual design, were aged roughly 18 to 95 years, and lived in about 25 United States geographic areas. Cohort assignment in the prospective study relied on participant-reported clinical history from a screening survey and a study questionnaire. Exposed participants had been in contact with someone with a PCR-confirmed or clinician-diagnosed COVID-19 case within 2 weeks of study entry. Mobile phlebotomists in the prospective study collected whole blood, serum and a nasopharyngeal or oropharyngeal swab from every participant. Prospective study participants could optionally give additional blood draws and questionnaires over an approximately two-month period. Blood samples from the prospective study were shipped frozen or at room temperature prior to DNA extraction. In the case of this clone: Its antigen is still unknown. No qualities accompany the bases; no much larger clone lies one base away.

The sequence was collected from a woman between 35 and 50 years old who had been exposed to COVID-19. The sequenced material came from PBMCs or T cells enriched from blood (not recorded which). The chain is made from TRBV14 and TRBJ1-4; the D segment could be TRBD1, given 5 matching bases. CDR3 loop: CASSQDTGGFEKLFF. The DNA sequence follows: TGTGCCAGCAGCCAAGACACAGGCGGTTTTGAAAAACTGTTTTTT. The CDR3, completed at both ends by the reference TRBV14 and TRBJ1-4 genes, gives the full variable domain EAGVTQFPSHSVIEKGQTVTLRCDPISGHDNLYWYRRVMGKEIKFLLHFVKESKQDESGMPNNRFLAERTGGTYSTLKVQPAELEDSGVYFCASSQDTGGFEKLFFGSGTQLSVL.